Each of the 13 T cell receptor beta chains below was sequenced from the same sample in a study of T-cell reconstitution after alpha-beta-depleted transplantation in children. Preparation of the TCRbeta library was carried out with unique molecular identifiers. TCRdb called the PCR reads again in MiXCR, with one record for every CDR3 protein. Seen here are 500,000 to 600,000 distinct CDR3 sequences, about 16% observed once, and the top ten hold 2.5% to 4%. Sample: PBMCs from the stem cell graft donor, taken from the stem cell graft. Every receptor here comes from a human donor who donated a stem cell graft to a child with acute lymphoblastic leukemia.

This chain connects TRBV5-1 to TRBJ2-3; 7 nucleotides align to TRBD1. The CDR3 runs 17 residues. The germline CDR1 and CDR2 sequences are SGHRS and YFSETQ. V was pared by 2 bases and J by 4 bases, with 13 bases of the junction left unmatched. This chain's CDR3 is CASSLGSTGPDADTQYF. The CDR3 DNA reads as TGCGCCAGCAGCTTAGGCTCGACAGGGCCGGACGCAGATACGCAGTATTTT.

The chain couples TRBV28 to TRBJ1-4, with D possibly being TRBD1 (5 bases). V was pared by 6 bases and J by 3 bases, with 14 bases between. CDR3 length: 15 residues. CDR1 is MDHEN and CDR2 is SYDVKM in the germline V gene. For the CDR3, the DNA is TGTGCCAGCAGATTTTCCGGGACGTCTAATGAAAAACTGTTTTTT. Encoded protein: CASRFSGTSNEKLFF.

This clonotype turned up a few times. The CDR3 DNA reads as TGTGCCAGCAGTTTCCCGGGGGCGGACACCGGGGAGCTGTTTTTT. Translation: CASSFPGADTGELFF. V and J are TRBV12-3 or TRBV12-4 and TRBJ2-2; tentatively, D is TRBD1 or TRBD2 (6 bases each). The CDR3 loop spans 15 amino acids. Deletions cut 3 bases from V and 3 bases from J, with 11 bases between.

This clonotype occurred a few times. J is TRBJ1-1 and V is TRBV12-3 or TRBV12-4; 11 nucleotides match TRBD1. V lost 3 bases and J lost 4; bases outside the gene matches: 7. This CDR3 contains 16 residues. CDR3 coding DNA: TGTGCCAGCAGTTTGAGGACAGGGGGCGCGAGCACTGAAGCTTTCTTT. It codes for CASSLRTGGASTEAFF.

V gene TRBV20-1 combines with J gene TRBJ1-2, with 7 nucleotides matching TRBD1. Losses at the gene ends were 1 base for V and 0 bases for J; bases not matched to a gene: 2. CDR1 is DFQATT and CDR2 is SNEGSKA in the germline V gene (reference sequence). The length of the CDR3 is 14 residues. This chain's CDR3 is CSARGDSTNYGYTF. The CDR3 bases are TGCAGTGCTAGAGGGGACAGCACTAACTATGGCTACACCTTC.

The chain couples TRBV7-9 to TRBJ2-7; maybe TRBD2 (6 bases). Trimming removed 6 bases at V and 3 bases at J, with 15 bases between. This CDR3 has 14 residues. Germline-derived CDR1 and CDR2 are SEHNR and FQNEAQ (reference sequence). The CDR3 DNA is TGTGCCAGCAGACCACGGAGGGCAGACTACGAGCAGTACTTC. Residues: CASRPRRADYEQYF.

The genes are TRBV5-4 and TRBJ2-3; D might be TRBD2 (6 bases). V was pared by 0 bases and J by 6 bases, with 11 bases between. The CDR3 contains 14 residues. CDR1 and CDR2 (germline): SGHNT, YYREEE (reference sequence). The CDR3 reads CASSLVTSIDTQYF. In DNA, the CDR3 is TGTGCCAGCAGCTTGGTAACTAGCATTGATACGCAGTATTTT.

The chain employs TRBV5-6 and TRBJ2-3; tentatively, D is TRBD1 (5 bases). The CDR3 has 13 residues. The V and J ends lost 7 bases and 6 bases respectively, with 15 bases between them. Germline-derived CDR1 and CDR2 are SGHDT and YYEEEE. The CDR3 nucleotides read TGTGCCAGCGGTATTAGAAGACAGGATACGCAGTATTTT. Its protein product is CASGIRRQDTQYF.

This clonotype was counted only a few times. The rearrangement joins TRBV4-1 to TRBJ2-1; TRBD2 matches 9 bases. Germline V gene sequence: CDR1 MGHRA, CDR2 YSYEKL. This CDR3 contains 15 residues. The V gene end was trimmed by 3 bases and the J gene end by 7 bases; junction bases not matched to a gene: 7. Here the CDR3 reads CASSQLPSGRNEQFF. CDR3 bases: TGCGCCAGCAGCCAGCTTCCCAGCGGGAGGAATGAGCAGTTCTTC.

The CDR3 nucleotides read TGCAGCGTTGACCTAATAGGGGGGCAAGAGACCCAGTACTTC. Translating it yields CSVDLIGGQETQYF. The chain has TRBV29-1 and TRBJ2-5; D is perhaps TRBD1 or TRBD2 (6 bases each). V was shortened by 3 bases and J by 2 bases, with 13 bases between the two germline ends. Germline-derived CDR1 and CDR2 are SQVTM and ANQGSEA. The CDR3 extends over 14 amino acids. Based on the CDR3 plus reference TRBV29-1 and TRBJ2-5, the full variable domain is SAVISQKPSRDICQRGTSLTIQCQVDSQVTMMFWYRQQPGQSLTLIATANQGSEATYESGFVIDKFPISRPNLTFSTLTVSNMSPEDSSIYLCSVDLIGGQETQYFGPGTRLLVL.

This clonotype has more than one count but fewer than ten. The J gene is TRBJ1-1, the V gene TRBV7-3; TRBD1 is a possible D gene (5 bases). This CDR3 spans 16 amino acids. Germline V lookup: CDR1 SGHTA, CDR2 FQGTGA. Trimming cost V 4 bases and J 1 base, with 16 bases left between them. The CDR3 nucleotides are TGTGCCAGCAGCTCCTCGGGGGGTCTGTCGAACACTGAAGCTTTCTTT. It specifies CASSSSGGLSNTEAFF.

CDR3 DNA: TGTGCCAGCTCCCCGTATGGGGCTGGCTACGAGCAGTACTTC. Its protein is CASSPYGAGYEQYF. The V gene is TRBV18, the J gene TRBJ2-7; D is possibly TRBD1 (5 bases). The length of the CDR3 is 14 residues. Trimming pared 6 bases from V and 3 bases from J, leaving 15 bases between. Germline CDR1 KGHSH, CDR2 LQKENI.

This clonotype was seen only a few times. The V gene is TRBV5-1, the J gene TRBJ2-3, with D possibly called TRBD1 or TRBD2 (5 bases each). The CDR3 loop spans 15 amino acids. The V end lost 2 bases, the J end lost 7 bases, and 17 bases lay between the germline ends. CDR1 and CDR2 from the germline V gene are SGHRS and YFSETQ. The CDR3 is CASSFGILEGYTQYF. CDR3 DNA: TGCGCCAGCAGCTTTGGCATCCTCGAGGGGTATACGCAGTATTTT.